Shown below are 5 T cell receptor beta chains from a single sample sequenced in a study of shared clonotypes between healthy human individuals. Profiling relied on immunoSEQ multiplex PCR, and the TCRdb table lists in-frame clones only, not all of them. The data show 450,000 to 500,000 clones, around 80% seen once. Sequencing was carried out using PBMCs. The receptors come from a woman aged 40 to 50 in good health. Some clones in this sample may be carry-over from other donors' samples.

The chain couples TRBV9 to TRBJ2-1; 12 nucleotides match TRBD2. J was trimmed by 10 bases and V by 4 bases; bases with no gene match: 6. This CDR3 has 14 residues. Germline V gene lookup returns CDR1 SGDLS and CDR2 YYNGEE. CDR3 sequence (DNA): TGTGCCAGCAGCCTGCGACTAGCGGGAGACGAGCAGTTCTTC. Translation gives CASSLRLAGDEQFF.

This clone was detected only a few times. The chain carries TRBV6-5 and TRBJ2-3, with D perhaps TRBD2 (6 bases). V was clipped by 7 bases and J by 4 bases, with 15 bases between them. Germline loops: CDR1 MNHEY, CDR2 SVGAGI. The CDR3 length is 14 residues. CDR3 in DNA: TGTGCCAGCACCCTAGCGCTAGGGTCAGATACGCAGTATTTT. It codes for CASTLALGSDTQYF.

The rearrangement uses TRBV29-1 and TRBJ2-7, with 9 bases lining up with TRBD1. CDR1 is SQVTM, CDR2 ANQGSEA, per germline. The CDR3 contains 12 residues. Trimming removed 8 bases from V and 3 bases from J; junction bases left unmatched: 5. The CDR3 protein is CSHTTGGYEQYF. Here the CDR3 DNA reads TGCAGCCACACGACAGGGGGCTACGAGCAGTACTTC.

The rearrangement uses TRBV4-3 and TRBJ2-1; 8 nucleotides align to TRBD2. Germline CDR1 LGHNA, CDR2 YSLEER. V lost 1 base and J lost 3; bases outside the gene matches: 2. The CDR3 is 15 residues long. The CDR3 DNA follows: TGCGCCAGCAGCCAAGCGACTAGCGACTACAATGAGCAGTTCTTC. Its translation is CASSQATSDYNEQFF.

The chain employs TRBV28 and TRBJ2-3, with 10 bases fitting TRBD2. Germline values: CDR1 MDHEN, CDR2 SYDVKM. The V gene end was trimmed by 5 bases and the J gene end by 3 bases; junction bases not matched to a gene: 5. This CDR3 spans 15 amino acids. The CDR3 nucleotides read TGTGCCAGCAGTCCAGGACTAGCGGCTACAGATACGCAGTATTTT. Translating it yields CASSPGLAATDTQYF.